This TCR beta chain originates from a study of blood T cells in healthy people across ages. Remarks on this clonotype: Its specificity is unknown.

Using a J-beta primer mix together with a sample-barcoded 5' primer, a second PCR was run for about 7 to 12 cycles. TCRdb reprocessed the 5' RACE reads with MiXCR, giving one entry per CDR3 protein. The data contain about 600,000 distinct CDR3 sequences, under 55% of them singletons. Study results and caveats: Relative to aged donors, long-lived donors carried more naive CD4+ cells and displayed higher diversity. Researchers report that TCR beta diversity correlated strongly with naive T cell percentage.

Between the trimmed V and J ends, which lost 1 base and 3 bases, there was a span of 12 bases. The CDR3 covers 15 residues. Germline assignment: CDR1 SGHTA and CDR2 FQGNSA. The source is a man older than 75 in good health. This chain uses TRBV7-2 with TRBJ1-2; D ambiguous. Sequencing was performed on blood. The chain's CDR3 is CASSLVAAAHYGYTF. For the CDR3, the DNA is TGTGCCAGCAGCTTAGTAGCGGCAGCCCACTATGGCTACACCTTC. Based on the CDR3 plus reference TRBV7-2 and TRBJ1-2, the full variable domain is GAGVSQSPSNKVTEKGKDVELRCDPISGHTALYWYRQSLGQGLEFLIYFQGNSAPDKSGLPSDRFSAERTGGSVSTLTIQRTQQEDSAVYLCASSLVAAAHYGYTFGSGTRLTVV.